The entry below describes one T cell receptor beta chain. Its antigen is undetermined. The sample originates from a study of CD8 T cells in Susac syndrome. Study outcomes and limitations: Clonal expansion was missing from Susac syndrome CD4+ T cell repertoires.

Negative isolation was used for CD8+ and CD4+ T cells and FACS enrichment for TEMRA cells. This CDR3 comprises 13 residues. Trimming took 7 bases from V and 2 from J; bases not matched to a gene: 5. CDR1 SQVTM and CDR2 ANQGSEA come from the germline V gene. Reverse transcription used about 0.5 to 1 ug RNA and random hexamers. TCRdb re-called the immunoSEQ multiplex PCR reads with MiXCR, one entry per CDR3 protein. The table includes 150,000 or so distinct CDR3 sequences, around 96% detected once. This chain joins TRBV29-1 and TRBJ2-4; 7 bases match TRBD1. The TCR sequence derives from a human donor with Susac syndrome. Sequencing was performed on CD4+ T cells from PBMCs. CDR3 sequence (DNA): TGCAGCGGCCTCAGGGGGACCAAAAACATTCAGTACTTC. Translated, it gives CSGLRGTKNIQYF.